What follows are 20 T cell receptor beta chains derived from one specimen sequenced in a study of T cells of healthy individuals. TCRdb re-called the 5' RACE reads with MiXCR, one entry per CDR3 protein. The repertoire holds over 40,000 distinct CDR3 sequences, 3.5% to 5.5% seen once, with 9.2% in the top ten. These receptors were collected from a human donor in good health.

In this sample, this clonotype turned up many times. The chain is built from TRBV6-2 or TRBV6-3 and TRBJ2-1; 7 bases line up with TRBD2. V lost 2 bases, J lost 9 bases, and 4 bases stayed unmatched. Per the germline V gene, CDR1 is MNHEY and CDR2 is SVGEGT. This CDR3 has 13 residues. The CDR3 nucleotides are TGTGCCAGCAGTTACAGGCGGGGGAGTGAGCAGTTCTTC. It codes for CASSYRRGSEQFF.

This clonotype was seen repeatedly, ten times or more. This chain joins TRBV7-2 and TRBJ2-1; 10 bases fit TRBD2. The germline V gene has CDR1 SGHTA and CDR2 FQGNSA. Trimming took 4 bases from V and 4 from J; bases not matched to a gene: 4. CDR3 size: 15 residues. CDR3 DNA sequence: TGTGCCAGCAGCTCTCGACTAGCGGGTTACAATGAGCAGTTCTTC. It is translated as CASSSRLAGYNEQFF. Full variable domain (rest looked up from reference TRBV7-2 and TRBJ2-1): GAGVSQSPSNKVTEKGKDVELRCDPISGHTALYWYRQSLGQGLEFLIYFQGNSAPDKSGLPSDRFSAERTGGSVSTLTIQRTQQEDSAVYLCASSSRLAGYNEQFFGPGTRLTVL.

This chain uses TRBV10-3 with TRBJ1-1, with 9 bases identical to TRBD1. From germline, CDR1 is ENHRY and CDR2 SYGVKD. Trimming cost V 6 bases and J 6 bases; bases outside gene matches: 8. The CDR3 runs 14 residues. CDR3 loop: CAIRREQGAAEAFF. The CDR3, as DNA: TGTGCCATCAGACGGGAACAGGGGGCCGCTGAAGCTTTCTTT.

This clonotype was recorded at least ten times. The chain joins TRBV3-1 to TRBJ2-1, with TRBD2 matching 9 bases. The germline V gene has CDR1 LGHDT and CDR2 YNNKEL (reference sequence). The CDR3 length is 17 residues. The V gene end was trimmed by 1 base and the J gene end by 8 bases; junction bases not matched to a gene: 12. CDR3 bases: TGTGCCAGCAGCCAAGTGCTAGCGGGGCGAACCGGGCATGAGCAGTTCTTC. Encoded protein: CASSQVLAGRTGHEQFF.

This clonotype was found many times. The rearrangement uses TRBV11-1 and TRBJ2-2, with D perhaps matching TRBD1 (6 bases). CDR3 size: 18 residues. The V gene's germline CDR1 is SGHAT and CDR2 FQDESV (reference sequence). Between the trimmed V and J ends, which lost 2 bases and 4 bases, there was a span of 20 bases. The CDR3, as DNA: TGTGCCAGCAGCTTAATGGGACAAACACCCCCGAGCACCGGGGAGCTGTTTTTT. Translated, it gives CASSLMGQTPPSTGELFF.

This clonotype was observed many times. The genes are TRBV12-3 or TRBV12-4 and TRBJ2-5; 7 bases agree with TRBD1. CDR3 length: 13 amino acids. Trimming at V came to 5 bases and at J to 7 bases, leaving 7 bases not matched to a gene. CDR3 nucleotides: TGTGCCAGCAGTCGACAGGGTAAAGGGACCCAGTACTTC. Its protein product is CASSRQGKGTQYF.

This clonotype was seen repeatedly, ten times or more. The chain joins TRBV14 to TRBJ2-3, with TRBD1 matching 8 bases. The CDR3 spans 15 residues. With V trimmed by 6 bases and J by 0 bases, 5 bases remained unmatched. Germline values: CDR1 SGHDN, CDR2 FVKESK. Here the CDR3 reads CASSQGARSTDTQYF. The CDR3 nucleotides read TGTGCCAGCAGTCAGGGGGCGAGGAGCACAGATACGCAGTATTTT.

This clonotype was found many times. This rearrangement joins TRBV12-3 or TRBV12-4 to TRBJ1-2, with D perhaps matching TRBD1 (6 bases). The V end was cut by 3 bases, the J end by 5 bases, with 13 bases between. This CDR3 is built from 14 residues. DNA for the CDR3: TGTGCCAGCAGTTTGGGTGCTAGGGGGTATGGCTACACCTTC. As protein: CASSLGARGYGYTF.

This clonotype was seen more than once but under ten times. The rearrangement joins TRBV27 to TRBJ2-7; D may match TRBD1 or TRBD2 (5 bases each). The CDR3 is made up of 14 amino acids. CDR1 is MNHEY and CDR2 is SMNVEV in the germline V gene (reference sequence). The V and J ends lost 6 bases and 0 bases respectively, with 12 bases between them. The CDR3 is CASRPSGHSYEQYF. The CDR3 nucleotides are TGTGCCAGCAGACCCAGCGGACACTCCTACGAGCAGTACTTC.

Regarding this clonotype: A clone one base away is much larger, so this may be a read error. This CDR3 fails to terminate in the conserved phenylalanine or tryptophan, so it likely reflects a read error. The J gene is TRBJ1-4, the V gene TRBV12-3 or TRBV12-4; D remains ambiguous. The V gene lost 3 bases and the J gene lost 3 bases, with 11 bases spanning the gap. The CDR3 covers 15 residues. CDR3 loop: CASSFLPPANEKLFL. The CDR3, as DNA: TGTGCCAGCAGTTTCTTGCCGCCAGCTAATGAAAAACTGTTTCTT.

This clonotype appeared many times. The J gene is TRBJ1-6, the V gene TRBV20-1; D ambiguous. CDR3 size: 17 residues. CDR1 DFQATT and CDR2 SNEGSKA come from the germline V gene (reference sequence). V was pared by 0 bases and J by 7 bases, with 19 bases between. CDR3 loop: CSARDWNSRIQNSPLHF. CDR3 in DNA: TGCAGTGCTAGAGATTGGAATAGTCGAATACAAAATTCACCCCTCCACTTT.

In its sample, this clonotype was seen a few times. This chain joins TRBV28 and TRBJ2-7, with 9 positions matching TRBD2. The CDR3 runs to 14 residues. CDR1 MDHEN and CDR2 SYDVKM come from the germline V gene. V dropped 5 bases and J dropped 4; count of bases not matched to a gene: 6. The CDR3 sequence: CASSRSGSKYEQYF. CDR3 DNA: TGTGCCAGCAGTCGTAGCGGGAGTAAGTACGAGCAGTACTTC.

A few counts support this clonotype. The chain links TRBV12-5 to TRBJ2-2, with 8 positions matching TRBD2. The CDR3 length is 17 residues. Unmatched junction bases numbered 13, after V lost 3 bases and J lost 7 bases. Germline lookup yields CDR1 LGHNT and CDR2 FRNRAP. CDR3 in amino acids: CASGLDLTGTSGGELFF. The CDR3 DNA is TGTGCTAGTGGTTTAGACTTAACCGGGACTAGTGGCGGGGAGCTGTTTTTT.

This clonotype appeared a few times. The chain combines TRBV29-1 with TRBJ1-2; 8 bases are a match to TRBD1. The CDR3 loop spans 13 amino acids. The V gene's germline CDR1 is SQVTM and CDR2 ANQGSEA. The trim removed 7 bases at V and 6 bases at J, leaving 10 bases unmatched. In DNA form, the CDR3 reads TGCAGCGGTCTCCCACAGGGGGAGGATGGCTACACCTTC. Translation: CSGLPQGEDGYTF.

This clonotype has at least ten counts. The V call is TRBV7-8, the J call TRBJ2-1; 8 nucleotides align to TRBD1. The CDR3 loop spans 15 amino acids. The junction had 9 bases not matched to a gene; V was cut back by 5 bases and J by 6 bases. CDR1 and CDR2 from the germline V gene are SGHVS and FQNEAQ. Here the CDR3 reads CASSPTGGLRNEQFF. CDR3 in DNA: TGTGCCAGCAGCCCTACAGGGGGGCTGCGCAATGAGCAGTTCTTC.

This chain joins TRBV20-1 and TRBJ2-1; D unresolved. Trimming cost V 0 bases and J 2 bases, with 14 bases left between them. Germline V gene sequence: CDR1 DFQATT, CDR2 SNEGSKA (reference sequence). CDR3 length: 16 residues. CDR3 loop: CSARDGQAKAYNEQFF. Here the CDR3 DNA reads TGCAGTGCTAGAGATGGGCAGGCGAAGGCCTACAATGAGCAGTTCTTC.

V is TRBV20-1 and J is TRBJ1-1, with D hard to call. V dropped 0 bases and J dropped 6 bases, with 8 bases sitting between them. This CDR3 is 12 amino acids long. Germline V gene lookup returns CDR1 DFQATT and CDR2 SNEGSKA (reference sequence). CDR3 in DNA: TGCAGTGCTAGAGATAGGGCCCCTGAAGCTTTCTTT. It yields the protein CSARDRAPEAFF.

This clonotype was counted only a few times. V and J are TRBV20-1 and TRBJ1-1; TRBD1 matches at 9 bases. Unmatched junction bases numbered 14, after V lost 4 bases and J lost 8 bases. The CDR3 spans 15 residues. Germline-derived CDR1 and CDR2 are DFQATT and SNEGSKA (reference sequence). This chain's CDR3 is CSATPTGQGSSEAFF. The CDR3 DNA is TGCAGTGCTACTCCTACGGGACAGGGTTCTTCCGAAGCTTTCTTT.

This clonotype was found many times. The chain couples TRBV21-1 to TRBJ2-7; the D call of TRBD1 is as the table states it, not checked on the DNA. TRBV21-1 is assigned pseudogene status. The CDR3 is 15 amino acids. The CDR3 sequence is CASISEGGTGYEQYF. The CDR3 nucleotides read TGTGCCAGCATTTCCGAGGGGGGGACCGGCTACGAGCAGTACTTC.

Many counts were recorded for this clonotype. Written as DNA, the CDR3 is TGTGCCAGCTCGCTCACTCAAACCGGGAAAACGAACACTGAAGCTTTCTTT. Translation: CASSLTQTGKTNTEAFF. The chain uses TRBV18 and TRBJ1-1; no reliable D call. The CDR3 covers 17 residues. CDR1 is KGHSH and CDR2 is LQKENI in the germline V gene. The V end was cut by 6 bases, the J end by 1 base, with 21 bases between.